Presented here are 5 T cell receptor beta chains from one specimen sequenced in a study of monozygotic twins with inflammatory bowel disease. TCRdb reprocessed the 5' RACE reads and reports one entry per CDR3 protein, with no DNA. The sample has 150,000 or so distinct CDR3 sequences. The sequencing sample was made of blood. The receptors were gathered from a human donor with ulcerative colitis or Crohn's disease, or a healthy co-twin of an affected twin (not recorded which).

J is TRBJ1-4 and V is TRBV18; TCRdb designates TRBD1, a call that cannot be tested without DNA. The germline gives CDR1 KGHSH, CDR2 LQKENI. This CDR3 has 14 residues. CDR3 amino acids: CASSPGREAQKLFF.

The J gene is TRBJ2-7, the V gene TRBV6-1; TCRdb calls TRBD1, which cannot be checked without DNA. The CDR3 sequence is 14 residues long. CDR1 and CDR2 from the germline V gene are MNHNS and SASEGT. The CDR3 protein is CASRTPGSSYEQYF.

The rearrangement joins TRBV5-1 to TRBJ2-7; TCRdb proposes TRBD2, but this gene call is untestable without DNA. The V gene's germline CDR1 is SGHRS and CDR2 YFSETQ. There are 15 residues in the CDR3. This chain's CDR3 is CASSFGLAGDVEQYF.

The chain couples TRBV12-3 or TRBV12-4 to TRBJ2-7; there is no DNA to check the TCRdb D call of TRBD1. The CDR3 length is 13 residues. The CDR3 spells CASSPDGRNEQYF.

This rearrangement joins TRBV5-5 to TRBJ1-5; the D call of TRBD1 rests on TCRdb alone, since no DNA is present to check it. From germline, CDR1 is SGHKS and CDR2 YYEKEE (reference sequence). CDR3 length equals 15 residues. This CDR3 is CASSLGLQGGSPQHF.